This T cell receptor beta chain emerged from a study of blood T cell repertoires in COVID-19. Study summary: Samples came from the United States, Italy and Spain, spanning acute and convalescent COVID-19.

Original processing methods: Reference gene primer amplification gave estimated nucleated cell counts. Some clones are missing from TCRdb's copy, which holds only in-frame ones; the method was immunoSEQ multiplex PCR. V, J and clone size are taken as reported in that table, and D and trimming were inferred from the DNA itself. The sample carries fewer than 300,000 clones, 75% to 85% recorded once. V was shortened by 7 bases and J by 1 base, with 19 bases between the two germline ends. There are 16 residues in the CDR3. CDR1 is SGHAT and CDR2 is FQNNGV in the germline V gene. This sequence was found in a middle-aged man with active or convalescent COVID-19. The sample taken for sequencing was peripheral blood. The rearrangement links TRBV11-2 to TRBJ1-1; TRBD1 is a possible D gene (5 bases). Written as DNA, the CDR3 is TGTGCCAGCATCCCCTGGGGGGGACCTCGGAACACTGAAGCTTTCTTT. It encodes CASIPWGGPRNTEAFF. Full variable domain (rest looked up from reference TRBV11-2 and TRBJ1-1): EAGVAQSPRYKIIEKRQSVAFWCNPISGHATLYWYQQILGQGPKLLIQFQNNGVVDDSQLPKDRFSAERLKGVDSTLKIQPAKLEDSAVYLCASIPWGGPRNTEAFFGQGTRLTVV.